Listed below are T cell receptor beta chains from one sample, sequenced in a study of Ad26.COV2.S vaccination and SARS-CoV-2 variants. Repertoires were generated with immunoSEQ multiplex PCR, while TCRdb's copy carries only in-frame clones and drops some. The sample contains about 350,000 clones, about 86% of which appear only once. This material consisted of peripheral blood, taken in a trial of Ad26.COV2.S vaccine versus placebo. Receptors were obtained from a person between 18 and 60 years old who received the Ad26.COV2.S COVID-19 vaccine or a placebo. Both conserved end residues are part of each CDR3. Each record gives: V gene, J gene, D gene, clone size, CDR3 protein, CDR3 DNA. A D gene is named only where the DNA matches it firmly. A clone size is listed for some rows: how often the clone was seen (once, few, many), or a class if it is expanded.

TRBV3-1/TRBV3-2,TRBJ2-3,TRBD2,.,CASSPLAGASTDTQYF,TGTGCCAGCAGCCCCCTAGCGGGGGCTAGCACAGATACGCAGTATTTT
TRBV2,TRBJ1-5,.,few,CASNRGGNQPQHF,TGTGCCAGCAACCGGGGTGGTAATCAGCCCCAGCATTTT
TRBV6-5,TRBJ2-1,TRBD1,.,CASRGDRAYNEQFF,TGTGCCAGCAGAGGGGACAGGGCATACAATGAGCAGTTCTTC
TRBV7-9,TRBJ1-2,.,.,CASGPGVYGYTF,TGTGCCAGCGGGCCAGGGGTCTATGGCTACACCTTC
TRBV29-1,TRBJ2-5,.,.,CSGSGGNRQETQYF,TGCAGCGGGTCAGGAGGAAATAGACAAGAGACCCAGTACTTC
TRBV6-5,TRBJ2-4,.,.,CASSYGLGNIQYF,TGTGCCAGCAGTTACGGGCTTGGAAACATTCAGTACTTC
TRBV27,TRBJ2-1,.,.,CASSWDSQISEQFF,TGTGCCAGCAGTTGGGACTCTCAAATATCGGAGCAGTTCTTC
TRBV4-1,TRBJ1-2,.,.,CASSQDFHQQAYGYTF,TGCGCCAGCAGCCAAGATTTCCACCAGCAGGCCTATGGCTACACCTTC
TRBV2,TRBJ1-5,.,few,CASSEGQGHQPQHF,TGTGCCAGCAGTGAGGGGCAGGGTCATCAGCCCCAGCATTTT
TRBV11-2,TRBJ2-3,TRBD2,few,CASSLVISGGASDTQYF,TGTGCCAGCAGCTTAGTTATTAGCGGGGGGGCCTCAGATACGCAGTATTTT
TRBV7-2,TRBJ1-2,TRBD1,once,CASSLQRTGDTGYTF,TGTGCCAGCAGCTTACAAAGGACAGGGGATACTGGCTACACCTTC
TRBV6-5,TRBJ2-2,.,.,CASSYSHGGITGELFF,TGTGCCAGCAGTTACTCTCATGGGGGGATCACCGGGGAGCTGTTTTTT
TRBV6-5,TRBJ2-2,.,once,CASSYVSGAGELFF,TGTGCCAGCAGTTACGTCAGTGGGGCCGGGGAGCTGTTTTTT
TRBV12-3/TRBV12-4,TRBJ1-2,TRBD1,.,CASSLLTGGGYTF,TGTGCCAGCAGTTTACTCACAGGGGGCGGCTACACCTTC
TRBV24-1,TRBJ1-5,TRBD1,.,CATSDGRDRANQPQHF,TGTGCCACCAGTGATGGCCGGGACAGGGCCAATCAGCCCCAGCATTTT
TRBV5-1,TRBJ2-1,.,few,CASSISVEQFF,TGCGCCAGCAGCATTAGCGTTGAGCAGTTCTTC
TRBV5-6,TRBJ1-6,.,.,CASSLGVGSPLHF,TGTGCCAGCAGCTTGGGGGTCGGTTCACCCCTCCACTTT
TRBV12-3/TRBV12-4,TRBJ2-7,.,.,CASSLRERDEQYF,TGTGCCAGCAGTTTACGAGAGAGGGACGAGCAGTACTTC
TRBV28,TRBJ2-5,TRBD2,.,CASSFSREGETQYF,TGTGCCAGCAGTTTTTCGAGGGAGGGAGAGACCCAGTACTTC
TRBV7-2,TRBJ2-1,.,few,CASSFSGLANEQFF,TGTGCCAGCAGCTTTTCGGGACTGGCCAATGAGCAGTTCTTC
TRBV28,TRBJ1-2,.,.,CASSPLSGGLVYGYTF,TGTGCCAGCAGCCCCCTTTCCGGGGGGCTAGTCTATGGCTACACCTTC
TRBV18,TRBJ1-1,.,.,CASSPQEDLRGTEAFF,TGTGCCAGCTCACCCCAGGAAGACCTTCGGGGCACTGAAGCTTTCTTT
TRBV5-6,TRBJ1-6,TRBD1,.,CASSLFGTGGGNSPLHF,TGTGCCAGCAGCTTGTTTGGGACAGGGGGCGGAAATTCACCCCTCCACTTT
TRBV11-1,TRBJ2-7,.,.,CASSLDDGLTYEQYF,TGTGCCAGCAGCTTAGACGACGGGTTAACCTACGAGCAGTACTTC
TRBV5-1,TRBJ1-1,.,.,CASSEQTMNTEAFF,TGCGCCAGCAGCGAACAGACCATGAACACTGAAGCTTTCTTT
TRBV2,TRBJ2-2,TRBD2,.,CASSAPYTSGGNTGELFF,TGTGCCAGCAGCGCCCCCTATACTAGCGGGGGGAACACCGGGGAGCTGTTTTTT
TRBV11-2,TRBJ1-1,.,.,CASSSPLGGLTEAFF,TGTGCCAGCAGCTCCCCGTTGGGGGGCCTCACTGAAGCTTTCTTT
TRBV7-3,TRBJ2-1,.,.,CASSTSSRSYNEQFF,TGTGCCAGCAGCACTAGCAGTCGCTCCTACAATGAGCAGTTCTTC
TRBV19,TRBJ1-5,TRBD1,.,CASSIDWGGGQPQHF,TGTGCCAGTAGTATAGATTGGGGAGGGGGCCAGCCCCAGCATTTT
TRBV7-9,TRBJ2-7,TRBD2,.,CASSLDWTSGIQYF,TGTGCCAGCAGCTTAGATTGGACTAGCGGGATCCAGTACTTC
TRBV28,TRBJ2-7,.,once,CASKRGLMYEQYF,TGTGCCAGCAAACGGGGGCTTATGTACGAGCAGTACTTC
TRBV18,TRBJ2-2,TRBD1,.,CASSPPGQGPGELFF,TGTGCCAGCTCACCCCCGGGACAGGGCCCCGGGGAGCTGTTTTTT
TRBV27,TRBJ2-7,TRBD2,.,CASSLGASGASYEQYF,TGTGCCAGCAGTTTAGGGGCTAGCGGGGCTTCCTACGAGCAGTACTTC
TRBV18,TRBJ1-2,.,.,CASSPTGSYGYTF,TGTGCCAGCTCACCCACAGGGAGCTATGGCTACACCTTC
TRBV19,TRBJ2-1,.,.,CASSTSREPYNEQFF,TGTGCCAGTAGTACGTCCCGGGAACCCTACAATGAGCAGTTCTTC
TRBV24-1,TRBJ1-2,.,.,CATSDPGRGSYGYTF,TGTGCCACCAGTGACCCGGGTCGGGGGTCCTACGGCTACACCTTC
TRBV9,TRBJ1-1,.,.,CASSPQENTEAFF,TGTGCCAGCAGCCCGCAGGAGAACACTGAAGCTTTCTTT
TRBV6-5,TRBJ1-6,TRBD1,.,CATSPPGQGMSALHF,TGTGCCACCTCCCCCCCGGGACAGGGGATGTCGGCCCTCCACTTT
TRBV19,TRBJ1-2,.,.,CASSIQGPYGYTF,TGTGCCAGTAGTATTCAGGGGCCCTATGGCTACACCTTC
TRBV6-2/TRBV6-3,TRBJ2-3,TRBD2,.,CASSHGTSGKSSTDTQYF,TGTGCCAGCAGTCACGGGACTAGCGGGAAATCTAGCACAGATACGCAGTATTTT
TRBV27,TRBJ2-7,.,.,CASSLSFLGRYEQYF,TGTGCCAGCAGTTTATCGTTCTTGGGCCGCTACGAGCAGTACTTC
TRBV5-4,TRBJ2-1,TRBD2,.,CASSSSAGTSGRADEGFF,TGTGCCAGCAGCTCTTCAGCCGGGACTAGCGGGAGGGCCGACGAAGGGTTCTTC
TRBV6-5,TRBJ2-1,.,.,CASTRTGTNEQFF,TGTGCCAGCACCAGGACCGGGACTAATGAGCAGTTCTTC
TRBV7-2,TRBJ2-3,TRBD2,.,CASSPTSGIDTQYF,TGTGCCAGCAGCCCAACTAGCGGCATAGATACGCAGTATTTT
TRBV6-6,TRBJ2-1,.,.,CASSYSSSSEQFF,TGTGCCAGCAGTTACTCGTCATCTAGTGAACAGTTCTTC
TRBV24-1,TRBJ2-3,.,.,CATSDFVGTGTDTQYF,TGTGCCACCAGTGATTTCGTGGGGACTGGCACAGATACGCAGTATTTT
TRBV4-2,TRBJ1-2,TRBD1,.,CASGTVRDGDPLNYGYTF,TGTGCCAGCGGGACAGTGAGGGACGGTGACCCCCTTAACTATGGCTACACCTTC
TRBV5-1,TRBJ2-3,.,.,CASSQPQVDTQYF,TGCGCCAGCAGCCAACCTCAGGTGGATACGCAGTATTTT
TRBV27,TRBJ2-7,.,.,CASNSVGGHEQYF,TGTGCCAGCAATTCAGTAGGGGGTCACGAGCAGTACTTC
TRBV19,TRBJ2-1,TRBD1,.,CASSIVGTGTGGHNEQFF,TGTGCCAGTAGTATTGTGGGGACCGGGACAGGGGGGCACAATGAGCAGTTCTTC
TRBV28,TRBJ1-5,TRBD1,.,CASSLSTGGAPSNQPQHF,TGTGCCAGCAGTTTGAGTACAGGGGGCGCGCCTAGCAATCAGCCCCAGCATTTT
TRBV18,TRBJ2-2,.,once,CASSPRTGELFF,TGTGCCAGCTCACCCCGCACCGGGGAGCTGTTTTTT
TRBV10-2,TRBJ2-2,.,.,CASSERRNSAANTGELFF,TGCGCCAGCAGTGAGAGGCGGAACAGTGCTGCGAACACCGGGGAGCTGTTTTTT
TRBV27,TRBJ1-6,TRBD1,.,CASSFTGGRLGSPLHF,TGTGCCAGCAGTTTCACAGGGGGCAGGTTGGGTTCACCCCTCCACTTT